At least ten counts were recorded for the clone carrying this TCR beta chain. Its antigen is not known. Using RNA transcripts as the source, TCR beta CDR3 regions were amplified. HTBI primers were the set used in a first-round RT-PCR of the TCR CDR3. TCRdb called the multiplex PCR reads again in MiXCR, with one record for every CDR3 protein. The table lists hundreds of thousands of distinct CDR3 sequences, 38% of them singletons. This sample was included in a study of T cells in Graves' hyperthyroidism and ophthalmopathy. General study points: In simple terms, a model built on 13 V-J features told ophthalmopathy apart from stable hyperthyroidism.

Germline trimming cut 8 bases from V and 8 bases from J; bases unmatched to any gene: 8. CDR1 is SQVTM and CDR2 is ANQGSEA in the germline V gene. The CDR3 runs to 12 residues. The authors took PBMCs from over 8.5 ml fresh peripheral blood. The sequence was collected from a man younger than 35 with Graves' hyperthyroidism. The chain carries TRBV29-1 and TRBJ1-4, with 7 positions matching TRBD1. Sequencing input: blood. CDR3 protein: CSPRQGWEKLFF. The CDR3 nucleotides are TGCAGCCCTAGACAGGGTTGGGAAAAACTGTTTTTT. The variable domain in full, completed from reference TRBV29-1 and TRBJ1-4, reads SAVISQKPSRDICQRGTSLTIQCQVDSQVTMMFWYRQQPGQSLTLIATANQGSEATYESGFVIDKFPISRPNLTFSTLTVSNMSPEDSSIYLCSPRQGWEKLFFGSGTQLSVL.